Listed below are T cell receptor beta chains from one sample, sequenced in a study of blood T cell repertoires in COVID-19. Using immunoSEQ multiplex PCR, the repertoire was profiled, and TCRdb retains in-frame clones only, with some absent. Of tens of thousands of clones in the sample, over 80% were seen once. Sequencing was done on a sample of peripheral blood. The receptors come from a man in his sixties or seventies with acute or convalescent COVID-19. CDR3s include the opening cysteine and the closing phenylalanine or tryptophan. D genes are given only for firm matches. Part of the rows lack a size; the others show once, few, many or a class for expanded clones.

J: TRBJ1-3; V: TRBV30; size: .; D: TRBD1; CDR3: CAWSLELLLTGQGPGGPLNTIYF; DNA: TGTGCCTGGAGTTTGGAACTCCTTCTAACCGGACAGGGCCCGGGGGGCCCGCTAAACACCATATATTTT
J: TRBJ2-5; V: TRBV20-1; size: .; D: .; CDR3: CSGQVQETQYF; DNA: TGCAGTGGGCAGGTCCAAGAGACCCAGTACTTC
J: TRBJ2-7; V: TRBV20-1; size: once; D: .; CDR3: CSAAEGEEQYF; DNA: TGCAGTGCTGCTGAGGGCGAGGAGCAGTACTTC
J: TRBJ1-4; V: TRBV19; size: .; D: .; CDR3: CASQGSAFWKLFF; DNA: TGTGCCAGTCAAGGCAGCGCCTTTTGGAAACTGTTTTTT
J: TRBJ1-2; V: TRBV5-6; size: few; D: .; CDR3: CASSLQGTYGYTF; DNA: TGTGCCAGCAGCCTCCAGGGAACCTATGGCTACACCTTC
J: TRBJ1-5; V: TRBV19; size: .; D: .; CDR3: CASSRGDGNQPQHF; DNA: TGTGCCAGTAGTAGGGGCGACGGCAATCAGCCCCAGCATTTT
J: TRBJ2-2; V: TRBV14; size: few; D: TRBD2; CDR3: CASSQGTSGNTGELFF; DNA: TGTGCCAGCAGCCAAGGAACTAGCGGAAACACCGGGGAGCTGTTTTTT
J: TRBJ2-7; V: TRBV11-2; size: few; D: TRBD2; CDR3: CASSLDPSSGGLYEQYF; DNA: TGTGCCAGCAGCTTAGACCCATCTAGCGGGGGGCTCTACGAGCAGTACTTC
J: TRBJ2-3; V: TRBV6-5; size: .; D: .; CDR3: CASGSHTTDTQYF; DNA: TGTGCCAGCGGGAGCCATACCACAGATACGCAGTATTTT
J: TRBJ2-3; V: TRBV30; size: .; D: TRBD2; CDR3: CAWSVRGRGETDTQYF; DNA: TGTGCCTGGAGTGTACGAGGTCGGGGGGAGACAGATACGCAGTATTTT
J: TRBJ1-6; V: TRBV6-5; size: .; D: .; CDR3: CASSIPAGVSPLHF; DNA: TGTGCCAGCTCAATACCGGCAGGGGTTTCACCCCTCCACTTT
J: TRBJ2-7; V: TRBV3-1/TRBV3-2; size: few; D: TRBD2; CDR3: CASSQGLALSYEQYF; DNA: TGTGCCAGCAGCCAAGGACTAGCGTTATCCTACGAGCAGTACTTC
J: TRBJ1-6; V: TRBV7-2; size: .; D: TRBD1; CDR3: CASRGGQRDNSPLHF; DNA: TGTGCCAGCAGGGGGGGACAGAGAGATAATTCACCCCTCCACTTT
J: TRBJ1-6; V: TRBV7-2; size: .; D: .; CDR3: CASSTPHGSSYNSPLHF; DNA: TGTGCCAGCAGCACGCCACACGGGAGCTCCTATAATTCACCCCTCCACTTT
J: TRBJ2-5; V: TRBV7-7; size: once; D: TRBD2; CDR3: CASSLARGEETQYF; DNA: TGTGCCAGCAGCTTAGCGCGGGGGGAGGAGACCCAGTACTTC
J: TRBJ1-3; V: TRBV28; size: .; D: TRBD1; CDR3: CASRGRDRVGNTIYF; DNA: TGTGCCAGCAGAGGGAGGGACAGGGTTGGAAACACCATATATTTT
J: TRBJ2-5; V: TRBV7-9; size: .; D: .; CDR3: CASRGPGGSSETQYF; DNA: TGTGCCAGCAGGGGGCCTGGAGGGAGCAGCGAGACCCAGTACTTC
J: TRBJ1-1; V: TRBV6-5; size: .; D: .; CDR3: CASSYQNLRTEAFF; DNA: TGTGCCAGCAGTTATCAGAACCTCAGGACTGAAGCTTTCTTT
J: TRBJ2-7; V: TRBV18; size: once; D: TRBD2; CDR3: CASSPRGLASQEQYF; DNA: TGTGCCAGCTCACCACGAGGACTAGCTTCTCAAGAGCAGTACTTC
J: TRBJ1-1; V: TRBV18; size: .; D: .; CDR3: CASSRPTGFEAFF; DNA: TGTGCCAGCTCACGCCCCACAGGGTTTGAAGCTTTCTTT
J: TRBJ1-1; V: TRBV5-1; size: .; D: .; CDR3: CASSLDTQGLAFF; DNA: TGCGCCAGCAGCTTGGATACACAGGGATTAGCTTTCTTT
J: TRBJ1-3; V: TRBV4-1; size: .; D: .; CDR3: CASSQGGPGLMYGNTIYF; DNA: TGCGCCAGCAGCCAGGGCGGGCCCGGCTTGATGTATGGAAACACCATATATTTT
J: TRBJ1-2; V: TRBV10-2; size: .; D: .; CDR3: CASSESRDNGYTF; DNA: TGCGCCAGCAGTGAGTCGAGGGATAATGGCTACACCTTC
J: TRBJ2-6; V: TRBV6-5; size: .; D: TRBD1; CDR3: CASRYRDREANVLTF; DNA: TGTGCCAGCAGGTACCGGGACAGGGAAGCCAACGTCCTGACTTTC
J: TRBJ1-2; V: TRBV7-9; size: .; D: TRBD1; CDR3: CASSLAEGASGYTF; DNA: TGTGCCAGCAGCTTAGCTGAGGGGGCCAGTGGCTACACCTTC
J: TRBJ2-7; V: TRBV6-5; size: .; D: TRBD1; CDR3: CATMRDSPMYEQYF; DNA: TGTGCCACCATGAGGGACAGCCCTATGTACGAGCAGTACTTC
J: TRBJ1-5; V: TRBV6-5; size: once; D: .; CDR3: CASSSLRGFDQPQHF; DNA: TGTGCCAGCAGTTCCCTTAGGGGGTTTGATCAGCCCCAGCATTTT
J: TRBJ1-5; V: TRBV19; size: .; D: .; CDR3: CASSPSRPSYQPQHF; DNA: TGTGCCAGTAGTCCCTCCAGGCCCTCCTATCAGCCCCAGCATTTT
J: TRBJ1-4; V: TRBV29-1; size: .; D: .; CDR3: CSVDGSGAEKLFF; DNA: TGCAGCGTTGACGGGTCAGGGGCCGAAAAACTGTTTTTT
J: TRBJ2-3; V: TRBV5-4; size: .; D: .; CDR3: CASSLGLRSTDTQYF; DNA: TGTGCCAGCAGCTTAGGACTGCGGAGCACAGATACGCAGTATTTT
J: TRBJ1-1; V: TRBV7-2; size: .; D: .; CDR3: CASSNWNTEAFF; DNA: TGTGCCAGTAGCAACTGGAACACTGAAGCTTTCTTT
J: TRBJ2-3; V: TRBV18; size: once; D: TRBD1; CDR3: CASSPPIRDSFTDTQYF; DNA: TGTGCCAGCTCACCACCGATCAGGGACAGCTTCACAGATACGCAGTATTTT
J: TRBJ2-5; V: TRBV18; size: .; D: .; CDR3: CASSRDTQETQYF; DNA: TGTGCCAGCTCACGGGACACGCAAGAGACCCAGTACTTC
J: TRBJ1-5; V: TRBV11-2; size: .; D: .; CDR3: CASSLAGLNNQPQHF; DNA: TGTGCCAGCAGCTTAGCAGGGTTGAACAATCAGCCCCAGCATTTT
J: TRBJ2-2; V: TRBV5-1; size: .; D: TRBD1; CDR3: CASRLTGGTGELFF; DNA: TGCGCCAGCAGGTTAACAGGGGGCACCGGGGAGCTGTTTTTT
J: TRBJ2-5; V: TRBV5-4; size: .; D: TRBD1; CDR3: CASSYRGETQYF; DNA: TGTGCCAGCAGCTACAGGGGAGAGACCCAGTACTTC
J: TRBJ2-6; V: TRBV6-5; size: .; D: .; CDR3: CASSYWGRAGANVLTF; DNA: TGTGCCAGCAGTTACTGGGGCCGGGCTGGGGCCAACGTCCTGACTTTC
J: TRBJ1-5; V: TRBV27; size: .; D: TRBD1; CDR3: CASSIGQGNQPQHF; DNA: TGTGCCAGCAGTATCGGACAGGGCAATCAGCCCCAGCATTTT
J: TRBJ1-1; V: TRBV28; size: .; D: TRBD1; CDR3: CASRRGQRIEAFF; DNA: TGTGCCAGCCGGAGGGGACAGAGGATTGAAGCTTTCTTT
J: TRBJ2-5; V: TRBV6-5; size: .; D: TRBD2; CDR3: CASKLAVQETQYF; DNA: TGTGCCAGTAAACTAGCGGTCCAAGAGACCCAGTACTTC
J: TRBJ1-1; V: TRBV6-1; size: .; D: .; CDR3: CASSEGPTEAFF; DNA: TGTGCCAGCAGTGAAGGTCCGACTGAAGCTTTCTTT
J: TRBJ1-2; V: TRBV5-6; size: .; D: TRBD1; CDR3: CASSSAITRARGEGYTF; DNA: TGTGCCAGCAGCTCCGCAATTACGCGGGCCAGGGGGGAAGGCTACACCTTC
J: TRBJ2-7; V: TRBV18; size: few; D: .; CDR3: CASSPLAPSLSSYEQYF; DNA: TGTGCCAGCTCACCACTAGCTCCCTCCCTCAGCTCCTACGAGCAGTACTTC
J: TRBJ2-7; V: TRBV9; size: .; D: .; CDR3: CASSKVGEAYEQYF; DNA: TGTGCCAGCAGTAAAGTGGGGGAGGCCTACGAGCAGTACTTC
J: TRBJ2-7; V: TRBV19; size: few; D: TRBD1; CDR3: CASGQGLAPYEQYF; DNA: TGTGCCAGTGGACAGGGGTTAGCCCCCTACGAGCAGTACTTC
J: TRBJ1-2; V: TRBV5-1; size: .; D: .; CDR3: CASSLDGDYGYTF; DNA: TGCGCCAGCAGCTTGGATGGAGACTATGGCTACACCTTC
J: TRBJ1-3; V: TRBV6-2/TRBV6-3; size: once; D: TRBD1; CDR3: CASSSQGALGNTIYF; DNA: TGTGCCAGCAGTTCACAGGGGGCGCTTGGAAACACCATATATTTT
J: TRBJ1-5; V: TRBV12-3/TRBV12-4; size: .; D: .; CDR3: CASRPRENQPQHF; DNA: TGTGCCAGCAGGCCCAGGGAAAATCAGCCCCAGCATTTT
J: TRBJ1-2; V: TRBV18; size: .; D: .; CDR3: CASSPTSLYGYTF; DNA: TGTGCCAGCTCACCAACCTCACTGTATGGCTACACCTTC
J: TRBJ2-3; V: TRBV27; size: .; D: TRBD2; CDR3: CATRFRGGSDTQYF; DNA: TGTGCCACCCGTTTCCGCGGGGGGTCAGATACGCAGTATTTT
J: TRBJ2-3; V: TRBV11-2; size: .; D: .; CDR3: CASSLVFQGGDTQYF; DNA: TGTGCCAGCAGCTTAGTGTTCCAGGGGGGCGATACGCAGTATTTT